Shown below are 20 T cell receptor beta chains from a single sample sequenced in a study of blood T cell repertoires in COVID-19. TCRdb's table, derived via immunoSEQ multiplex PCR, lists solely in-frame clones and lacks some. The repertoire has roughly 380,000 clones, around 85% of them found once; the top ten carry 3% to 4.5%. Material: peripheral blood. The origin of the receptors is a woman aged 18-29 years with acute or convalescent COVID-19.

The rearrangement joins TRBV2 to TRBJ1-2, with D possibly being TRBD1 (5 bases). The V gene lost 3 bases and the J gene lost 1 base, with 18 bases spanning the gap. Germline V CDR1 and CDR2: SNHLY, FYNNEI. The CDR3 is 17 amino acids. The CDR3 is CASSDQDEGRDNYGYTF. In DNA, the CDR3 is TGTGCCAGCAGTGACCAGGATGAGGGGCGGGATAACTATGGCTACACCTTC. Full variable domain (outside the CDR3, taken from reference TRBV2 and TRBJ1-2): EPEVTQTPSHQVTQMGQEVILRCVPISNHLYFYWYRQILGQKVEFLVSFYNNEISEKSEIFDDQFSVERPDGSNFTLKIRSTKLEDSAMYFCASSDQDEGRDNYGYTFGSGTRLTVV.

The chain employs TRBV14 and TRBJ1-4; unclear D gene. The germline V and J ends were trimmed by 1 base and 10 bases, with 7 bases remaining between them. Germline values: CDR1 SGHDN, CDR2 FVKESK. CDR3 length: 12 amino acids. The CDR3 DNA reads TGTGCCAGCAGCCAAGGTGGCGGAAAACTGTTTTTT. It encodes CASSQGGGKLFF.

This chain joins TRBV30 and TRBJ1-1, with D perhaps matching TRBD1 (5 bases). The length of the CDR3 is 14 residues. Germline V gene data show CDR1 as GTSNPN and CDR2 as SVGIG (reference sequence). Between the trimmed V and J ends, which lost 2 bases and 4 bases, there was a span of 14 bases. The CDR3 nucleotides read TGTGCCTGGAGTTACCGGGCTCAGGGCACTGAAGCTTTCTTT. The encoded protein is CAWSYRAQGTEAFF.

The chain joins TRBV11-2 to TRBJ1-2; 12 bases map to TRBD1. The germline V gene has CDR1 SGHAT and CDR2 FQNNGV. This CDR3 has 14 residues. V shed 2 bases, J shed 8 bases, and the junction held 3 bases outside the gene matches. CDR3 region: CASSLRGQGAGYTF. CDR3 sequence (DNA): TGTGCCAGCAGCTTACGGGGACAGGGGGCCGGCTACACCTTC.

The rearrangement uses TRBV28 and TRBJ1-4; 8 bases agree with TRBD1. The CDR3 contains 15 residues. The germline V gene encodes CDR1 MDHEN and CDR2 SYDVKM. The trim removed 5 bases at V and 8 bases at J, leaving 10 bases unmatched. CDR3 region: CASSTKTGVREKLFF. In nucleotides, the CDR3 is TGTGCCAGCAGTACCAAGACAGGGGTGAGGGAAAAACTGTTTTTT.

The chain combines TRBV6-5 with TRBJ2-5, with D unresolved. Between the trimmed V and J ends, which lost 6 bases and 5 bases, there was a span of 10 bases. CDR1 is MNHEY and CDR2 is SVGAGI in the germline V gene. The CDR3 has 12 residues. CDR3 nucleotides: TGTGCCAGCAGACAAAGTTATGAGACCCAGTACTTC. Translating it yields CASRQSYETQYF.

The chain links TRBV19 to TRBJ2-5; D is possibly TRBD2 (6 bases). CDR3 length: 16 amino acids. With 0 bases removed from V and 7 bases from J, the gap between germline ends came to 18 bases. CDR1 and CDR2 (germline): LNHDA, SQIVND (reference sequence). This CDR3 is CASSIERGGYGRTQYF. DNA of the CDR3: TGTGCCAGTAGTATAGAGCGAGGAGGGTATGGACGGACCCAGTACTTC.

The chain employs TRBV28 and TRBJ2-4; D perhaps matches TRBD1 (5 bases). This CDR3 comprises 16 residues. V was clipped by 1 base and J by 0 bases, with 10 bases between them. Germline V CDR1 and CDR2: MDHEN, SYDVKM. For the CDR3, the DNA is TGTGCCAGCAGTTTATCAGGGTCTATAGCCAAAAACATTCAGTACTTC. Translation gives CASSLSGSIAKNIQYF.

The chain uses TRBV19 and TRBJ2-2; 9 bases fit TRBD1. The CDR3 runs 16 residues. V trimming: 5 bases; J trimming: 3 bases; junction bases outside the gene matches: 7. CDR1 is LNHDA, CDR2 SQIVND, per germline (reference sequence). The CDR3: CASSAPGQGYTGELFF. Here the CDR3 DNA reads TGTGCCAGTAGTGCCCCGGGACAGGGCTACACCGGGGAGCTGTTTTTT.

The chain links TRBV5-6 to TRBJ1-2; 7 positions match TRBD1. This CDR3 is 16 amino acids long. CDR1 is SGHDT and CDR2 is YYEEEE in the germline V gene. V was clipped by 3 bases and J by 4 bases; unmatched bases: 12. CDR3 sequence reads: CASSWGQISRGYGYTF. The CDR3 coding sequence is TGTGCCAGCAGCTGGGGACAGATATCCAGGGGCTATGGCTACACCTTC.

The CDR3 sequence is CACSSSSGANVLTF. CDR3 coding DNA: TGTGCCTGCTCTAGCTCCTCTGGGGCCAACGTCCTGACTTTC. The V and J genes are TRBV3-1 (or the pseudogene TRBV3-2) and TRBJ2-6; D possibly corresponds to TRBD2 (5 bases). The germline gives CDR1 LGHDT, CDR2 YNNKEL (reference sequence). CDR3 length equals 14 residues. Trimming cost V 11 bases and J 0 bases, with 11 bases left between them.

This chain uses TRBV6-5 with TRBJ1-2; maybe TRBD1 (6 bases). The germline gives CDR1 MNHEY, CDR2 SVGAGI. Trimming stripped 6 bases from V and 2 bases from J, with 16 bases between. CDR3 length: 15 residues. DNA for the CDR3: TGTGCCAGCAGCCGTCTGGGGGCGCGGAACTATGGCTACACCTTC. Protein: CASSRLGARNYGYTF.

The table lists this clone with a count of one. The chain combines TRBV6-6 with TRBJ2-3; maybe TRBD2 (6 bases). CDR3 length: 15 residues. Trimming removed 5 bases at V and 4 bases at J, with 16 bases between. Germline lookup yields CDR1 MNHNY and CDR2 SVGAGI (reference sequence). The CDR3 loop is CASSPLAASPDTQYF. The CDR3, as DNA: TGTGCCAGCAGTCCACTAGCTGCCAGTCCAGATACGCAGTATTTT.

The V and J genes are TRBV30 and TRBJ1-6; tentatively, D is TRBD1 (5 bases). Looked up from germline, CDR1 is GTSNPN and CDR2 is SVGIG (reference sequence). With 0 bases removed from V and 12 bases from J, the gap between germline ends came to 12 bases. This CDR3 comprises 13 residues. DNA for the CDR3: TGTGCCTGGAGTGTTAAAGGGGCCGGACCCCTCCACTTT. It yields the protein CAWSVKGAGPLHF.

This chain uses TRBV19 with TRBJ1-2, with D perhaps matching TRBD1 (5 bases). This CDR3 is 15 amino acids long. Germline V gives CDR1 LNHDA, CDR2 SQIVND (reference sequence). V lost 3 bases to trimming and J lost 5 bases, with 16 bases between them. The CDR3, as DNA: TGTGCCAGTAGTATCACAGGACCATCGATTTATGGCTACACCTTC. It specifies CASSITGPSIYGYTF.

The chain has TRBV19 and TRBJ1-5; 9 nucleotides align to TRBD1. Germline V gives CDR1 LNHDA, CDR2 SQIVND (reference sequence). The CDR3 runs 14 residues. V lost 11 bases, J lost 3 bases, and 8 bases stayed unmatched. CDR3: CAGAGTGINQPQHF. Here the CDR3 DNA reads TGTGCCGGTGCCGGGACAGGGATCAATCAGCCCCAGCATTTT.

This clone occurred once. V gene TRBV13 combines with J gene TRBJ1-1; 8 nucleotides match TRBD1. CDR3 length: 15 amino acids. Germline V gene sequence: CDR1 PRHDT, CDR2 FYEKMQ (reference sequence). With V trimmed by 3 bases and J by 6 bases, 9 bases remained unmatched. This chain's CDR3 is CASSFLGQGEAEAFF. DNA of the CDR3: TGTGCCAGCAGCTTCTTAGGACAGGGAGAGGCTGAAGCTTTCTTT.

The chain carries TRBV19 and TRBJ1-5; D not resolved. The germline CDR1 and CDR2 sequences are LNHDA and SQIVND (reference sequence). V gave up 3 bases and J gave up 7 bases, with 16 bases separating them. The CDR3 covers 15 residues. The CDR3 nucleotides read TGTGCCAGTAGTATTGAAAATGAGGGTCTGCAGCCCCAGCATTTT. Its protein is CASSIENEGLQPQHF. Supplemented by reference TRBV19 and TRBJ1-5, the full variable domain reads DGGITQSPKYLFRKEGQNVTLSCEQNLNHDAMYWYRQDPGQGLRLIYYSQIVNDFQKGDIAEGYSVSREKKESFPLTVTSAQKNPTAFYLCASSIENEGLQPQHFGDGTRLSIL.

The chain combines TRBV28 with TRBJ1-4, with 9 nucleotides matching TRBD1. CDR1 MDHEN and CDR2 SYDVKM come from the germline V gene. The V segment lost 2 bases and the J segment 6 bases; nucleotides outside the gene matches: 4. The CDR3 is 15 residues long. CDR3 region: CASSLAGQGDEKLFF. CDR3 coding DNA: TGTGCCAGCAGTTTAGCGGGACAGGGAGATGAAAAACTGTTTTTT.

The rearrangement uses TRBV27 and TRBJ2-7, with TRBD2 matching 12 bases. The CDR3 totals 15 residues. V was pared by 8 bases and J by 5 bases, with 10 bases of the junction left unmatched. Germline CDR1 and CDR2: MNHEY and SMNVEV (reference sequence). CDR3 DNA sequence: TGTGCCAGCCTCCGGACTAGCGGGATACCCCACGAGCAGTACTTC. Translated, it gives CASLRTSGIPHEQYF.